This T cell receptor beta chain was sequenced in a study of blood T cells in healthy people across ages. For the second PCR, which ran for 7 to 11 cycles, a sample-barcoded 5' primer and a J-beta primer mix were used. Template switching added a 12-random-nucleotide identifier to every cDNA molecule. TCRdb recomputed calls from the 5' RACE reads with MiXCR, one row per CDR3 protein. This table holds some 750,000 distinct CDR3 sequences, 22% found once. This clonotype has a handful of counts. Peripheral blood from each donor was collected in a volume of about 9.9 milliliters. Specimen: blood. This TCR derives from a man between 65 and 85 years old in good health.

In DNA, the CDR3 is TGTGCCAGCAGTTTAGAGGGGGGGGTGGTTGAAAAACTGTTTTTT. This translates into CASSLEGGVVEKLFF. The chain links TRBV12-3 or TRBV12-4 to TRBJ1-4, with D possibly TRBD1 on 6 matching bases. Trimming cost V 1 base and J 7 bases, with 13 bases left between them. CDR3 length equals 15 residues.